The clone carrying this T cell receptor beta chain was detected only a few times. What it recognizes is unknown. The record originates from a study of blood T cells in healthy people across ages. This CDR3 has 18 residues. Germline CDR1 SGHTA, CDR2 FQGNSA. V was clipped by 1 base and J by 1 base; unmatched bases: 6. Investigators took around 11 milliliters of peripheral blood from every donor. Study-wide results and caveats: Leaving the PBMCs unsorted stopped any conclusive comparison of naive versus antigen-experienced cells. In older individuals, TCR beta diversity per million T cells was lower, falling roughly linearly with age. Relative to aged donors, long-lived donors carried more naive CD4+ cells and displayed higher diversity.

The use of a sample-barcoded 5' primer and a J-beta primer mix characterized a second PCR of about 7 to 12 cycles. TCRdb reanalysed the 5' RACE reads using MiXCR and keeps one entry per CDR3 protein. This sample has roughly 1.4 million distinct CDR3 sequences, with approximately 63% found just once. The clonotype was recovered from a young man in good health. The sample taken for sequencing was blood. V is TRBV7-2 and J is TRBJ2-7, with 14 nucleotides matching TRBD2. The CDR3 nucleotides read TGTGCCAGCAGCTTAGAAAGACTAGCGGGGGGGATATCCTACGAGCAGTACTTC. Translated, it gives CASSLERLAGGISYEQYF.